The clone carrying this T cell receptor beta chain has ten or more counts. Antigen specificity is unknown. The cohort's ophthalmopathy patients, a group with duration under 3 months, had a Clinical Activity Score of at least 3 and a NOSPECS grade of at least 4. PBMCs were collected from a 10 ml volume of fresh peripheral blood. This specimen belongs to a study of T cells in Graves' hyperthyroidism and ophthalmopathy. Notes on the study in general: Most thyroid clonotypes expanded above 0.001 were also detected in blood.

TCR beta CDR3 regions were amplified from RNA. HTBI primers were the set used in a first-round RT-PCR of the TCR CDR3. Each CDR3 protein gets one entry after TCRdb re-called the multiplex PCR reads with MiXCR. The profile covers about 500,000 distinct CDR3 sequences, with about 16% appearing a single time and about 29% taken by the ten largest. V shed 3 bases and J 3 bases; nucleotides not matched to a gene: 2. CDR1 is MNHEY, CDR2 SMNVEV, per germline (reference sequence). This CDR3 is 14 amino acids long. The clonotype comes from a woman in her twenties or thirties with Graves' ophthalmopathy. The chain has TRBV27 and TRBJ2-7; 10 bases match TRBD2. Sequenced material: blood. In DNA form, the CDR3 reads TGTGCCAGCAGTTTGGGGACTAGCGTCTACGAGCAGTACTTC. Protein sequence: CASSLGTSVYEQYF.